Presented here are 7 T cell receptor beta chains from one specimen sequenced in a study of technical replicates of blood from a handful of donors (TCRdb year 2017). Libraries were prepared through the immunoSEQ multiplex PCR assay. Imported from immuneACCESS, the table was reduced by TCRdb to in-frame sequences with V and J called. These copies leave out some clones; in studies compared against another copy, an unresolved V gene accounts for under half, and the cause of the remainder is not known. The sample table holds about 81,000 clones, of which 90% to 97% were seen once. Around 0.2% of the sample is in the top ten clones. The material sequenced was T cells isolated from PBMCs. The receptors were sampled from a human donor in good health.

The rearrangement uses TRBV2 and TRBJ2-7; weak D call: TRBD2 (7 bases). V lost 6 bases to trimming and J lost 5 bases, with 20 bases between them. The CDR3 loop spans 15 amino acids. CDR1 and CDR2 (germline): SNHLY, FYNNEI. The CDR3 nucleotides read TGTGCCAGCAGCGACTGGGACAAGCGGGGTAACGAGCAGTACTTC. Protein: CASSDWDKRGNEQYF. Combining the CDR3 with reference TRBV2 and TRBJ2-7 gives the whole variable domain EPEVTQTPSHQVTQMGQEVILRCVPISNHLYFYWYRQILGQKVEFLVSFYNNEISEKSEIFDDQFSVERPDGSNFTLKIRSTKLEDSAMYFCASSDWDKRGNEQYFGPGTRLTVT.

The rearrangement links TRBV27 to TRBJ2-6; 8 bases map to TRBD1. Germline CDR1 MNHEY, CDR2 SMNVEV (reference sequence). V was clipped by 0 bases and J by 1 base; unmatched bases: 14. This CDR3 spans 21 amino acids. The CDR3 nucleotides are TGTGCCAGCAGTTTATCTGAACCGGGACAGGTAATACCATCTGGGGCCAACGTCCTGACTTTC. Translation: CASSLSEPGQVIPSGANVLTF.

The chain combines TRBV2 with TRBJ1-4; 7 bases map to TRBD1. Trimming removed 5 bases from V and 0 bases from J; junction bases left unmatched: 6. This CDR3 region has 16 residues. The V gene's germline CDR1 is SNHLY and CDR2 FYNNEI. Here the CDR3 DNA reads TGTGCCAGCAGTACCTCCCAGGGGGCAACTAATGAAAAACTGTTTTTT. Its protein product is CASSTSQGATNEKLFF.

This clone showed up just once. The chain combines TRBV6-4 with TRBJ2-3, with 9 bases aligning to TRBD2. The CDR3 runs 17 residues. V shed 5 bases and J 5 bases; nucleotides not matched to a gene: 14. Germline V gene sequence: CDR1 MRHNA, CDR2 SNTAGT. CDR3: CASSSSGLAGGRDTQYF. In DNA, the CDR3 is TGTGCCAGCAGTTCCTCGGGATTGGCGGGGGGGCGAGATACGCAGTATTTT.

The V gene is TRBV5-1, the J gene TRBJ2-5; a possible D gene is TRBD1 (6 bases). Germline CDR1 and CDR2: SGHRS and YFSETQ. Trimming removed 4 bases from V and 4 bases from J, with 23 bases in between. CDR3 length: 17 residues. CDR3 nucleotides: TGCGCCAGCAGCCCTCAGTTGGGCAGGGGCGTAGGAGAGACCCAGTACTTC. Protein: CASSPQLGRGVGETQYF. The variable domain in full, completed from reference TRBV5-1 and TRBJ2-5, reads KAGVTQTPRYLIKTRGQQVTLSCSPISGHRSVSWYQQTPGQGLQFLFEYFSETQRNKGNFPGRFSGRQFSNSRSEMNVSTLELGDSALYLCASSPQLGRGVGETQYFGPGTRLLVL.

The J gene is TRBJ1-2, the V gene TRBV15; maybe TRBD1 (6 bases). Trimming stripped 0 bases from V and 2 bases from J, with 13 bases between. The CDR3 is 16 amino acids. Germline lookup yields CDR1 LNHNV and CDR2 YYDKDF (reference sequence). In DNA, the CDR3 is TGTGCCACCAGCAGAGATCGCCAGACAGGCAACTATGGCTACACCTTC. Protein product: CATSRDRQTGNYGYTF.

The chain has TRBV28 and TRBJ2-5; 7 bases line up with TRBD1. Trimming removed 6 bases from V and 1 base from J; junction bases left unmatched: 2. Germline V gives CDR1 MDHEN, CDR2 SYDVKM. The CDR3 runs to 13 residues. CDR3 nucleotide sequence: TGTGCCAGCAGGGGGGACAGCCAAGAGACCCAGTACTTC. Translation gives CASRGDSQETQYF.